Shown below are 4 T cell receptor beta chains from a single sample sequenced in a study of shared clonotypes between healthy human individuals. This table comes from immunoSEQ multiplex PCR, and its TCRdb copy is limited to in-frame clones, with some not included. Of roughly 1.4 million clones listed, about 98.5% were seen once; the top ten hold 0.3% to 0.45%. The sequencing sample was made of naive CD4+ T cells sorted from blood. The subset was: CD45RA+ positively selected. The receptors were gathered from a man aged 25 to 40 in good health.

The chain uses TRBV7-2 and TRBJ1-3; D is possibly TRBD1 (5 bases). The germline gives CDR1 SGHTA, CDR2 FQGNSA. Trimming shortened V by 4 bases and J by 0 bases, and 7 bases separated the two germline ends. The CDR3 extends over 14 amino acids. CDR3 protein: CASSSDTSGNTIYF. The CDR3 nucleotides are TGTGCCAGCAGCTCGGACACCTCTGGAAACACCATATATTTT.

This chain uses TRBV29-1 with TRBJ1-4; 7 bases match TRBD1. The V gene end was trimmed by 7 bases and the J gene end by 0 bases; junction bases not matched to a gene: 14. The CDR3 consists of 17 residues. The germline gives CDR1 SQVTM, CDR2 ANQGSEA. The CDR3 DNA reads as TGCAGCGCCGCGACAGGAACAGGGGTCTCAACTAATGAAAAACTGTTTTTT. It specifies CSAATGTGVSTNEKLFF.

This chain connects TRBV6-1 to TRBJ2-7; TRBD2 matches 9 bases. Looked up from germline, CDR1 is MNHNS and CDR2 is SASEGT. V gave up 6 bases and J gave up 5 bases; unmatched junction bases: 8. The CDR3 contains 14 residues. The CDR3 region is CASRSSGSIHEQYF. The DNA for the CDR3 is TGTGCCAGCAGGAGTAGCGGGAGTATCCACGAGCAGTACTTC.

The chain joins TRBV29-1 to TRBJ1-5; unclear D gene. From germline, CDR1 is SQVTM and CDR2 ANQGSEA. V lost 1 base and J lost 5, with 6 bases in between. There are 12 residues in the CDR3. CDR3 protein: CSVEGPDQPQHF. CDR3 nucleotide sequence: TGCAGCGTTGAAGGGCCGGATCAGCCCCAGCATTTT.